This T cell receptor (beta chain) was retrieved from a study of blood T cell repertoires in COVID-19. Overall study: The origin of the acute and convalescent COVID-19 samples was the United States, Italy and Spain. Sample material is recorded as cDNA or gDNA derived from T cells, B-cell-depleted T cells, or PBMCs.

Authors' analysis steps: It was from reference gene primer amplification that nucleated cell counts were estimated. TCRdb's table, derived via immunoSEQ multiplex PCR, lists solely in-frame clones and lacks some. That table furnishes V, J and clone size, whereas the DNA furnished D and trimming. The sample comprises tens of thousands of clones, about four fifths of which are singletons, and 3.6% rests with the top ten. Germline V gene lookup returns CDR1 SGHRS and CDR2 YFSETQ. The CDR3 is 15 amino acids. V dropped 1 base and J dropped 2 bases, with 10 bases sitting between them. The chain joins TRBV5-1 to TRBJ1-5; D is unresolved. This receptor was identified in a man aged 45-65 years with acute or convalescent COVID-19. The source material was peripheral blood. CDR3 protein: CASSLSGVGNQPQHF. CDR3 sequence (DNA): TGCGCCAGCAGCTTGTCCGGGGTTGGCAATCAGCCCCAGCATTTT.